This record concerns one T cell receptor (beta chain) sequence. The data were obtained in a study of control samples from healthy donors and cancer patients. The CDR3 is made up of 16 amino acids. Germline CDR1 reads MGHRA; CDR2 reads YSYEKL. With 1 base removed from V and 0 bases from J, the gap between germline ends came to 10 bases. Profiling relied on immunoSEQ multiplex PCR, and the TCRdb table lists in-frame clones only, not all of them. Of around 89,000 clones listed, 82% are singletons. The sequenced material came from blood. The J gene is TRBJ1-3, the V gene TRBV4-1; D is unresolved. The receptor's source is a woman aged 55-69 years in good health. DNA of the CDR3: TGCGCCAGCAGCCAAGGCCGGACCGTCTCTGGAAACACCATATATTTT. This codes for CASSQGRTVSGNTIYF.